These 21 T cell receptor beta chains were sequenced from one sample in a study of shared clonotypes between healthy human individuals. Here immunoSEQ multiplex PCR was the method, and the copy in TCRdb shows in-frame clones only, minus some. The sample shows roughly 1,500,000 clones, nearly 99% of them seen only once. Sequencing was carried out using naive CD4+ T cells sorted from blood. Subset indicated: CD45RA+ positively selected. These receptors were obtained from a man aged 30 to 45 in good health.

This chain links TRBV4-2 with TRBJ2-2, with TRBD2 identical over 9 bases. Trimming at V came to 10 bases and at J to 1 base, leaving 4 bases not matched to a gene. The germline V gene has CDR1 LGHNA and CDR2 YNFKEQ. The CDR3 loop spans 14 amino acids. In nucleotides, the CDR3 is TGTGCCACCAGACTAGCGGTGAACACCGGGGAGCTGTTTTTT. Its translation is CATRLAVNTGELFF.

This clone has only a few counts. The sample carries other DNA sequences with the same CDR3. The chain couples TRBV5-8 to TRBJ2-7, with unresolved D. The CDR3 runs to 10 residues. V was trimmed by 1 base and J by 4 bases, leaving 0 bases between them. Germline values: CDR1 SGHTS, CDR2 YDEGEE. In DNA, the CDR3 is TGTGCCAGCAGCTTGTACGAGCAGTACTTC. Protein sequence: CASSLYEQYF.

The chain joins TRBV27 to TRBJ2-2; D possibly uses TRBD1 or TRBD2 (5 bases each). The CDR3 runs to 14 residues. CDR1 MNHEY and CDR2 SMNVEV come from the germline V gene (reference sequence). V lost 9 bases, J lost 1 base, and 12 bases lay in between. The CDR3 is CASPGPRNTGELFF. The CDR3 DNA is TGTGCCAGTCCGGGACCGAGGAACACCGGGGAGCTGTTTTTT.

The chain combines TRBV7-8 with TRBJ2-7; 10 bases line up with TRBD2. The V gene's germline CDR1 is SGHVS and CDR2 FQNEAQ. The CDR3 sequence is 14 residues long. V was pared by 5 bases and J by 6 bases, with 7 bases of the junction left unmatched. DNA of the CDR3: TGTGCCAGCAGCCTGCTAGCGGGAGCAGGCGAGCAGTACTTC. Residues: CASSLLAGAGEQYF.

The rearrangement uses TRBV27 and TRBJ2-3; the match to TRBD1 covers 9 bases. CDR1 is MNHEY and CDR2 is SMNVEV in the germline V gene (reference sequence). V trimming: 4 bases; J trimming: 2 bases; junction bases outside the gene matches: 7. This CDR3 is 16 amino acids long. The CDR3 reads CASSSETGGYTDTQYF. The CDR3 coding sequence is TGTGCCAGCAGTTCCGAGACAGGGGGGTACACAGATACGCAGTATTTT.

This clone was counted a single time. The chain combines TRBV7-2 with TRBJ2-1, with D tentatively TRBD2 (6 bases). The CDR3 is made up of 15 amino acids. The germline CDR1 and CDR2 sequences are SGHTA and FQGNSA. V gave up 5 bases and J gave up 3 bases, with 14 bases separating them. CDR3 DNA sequence: TGTGCCAGCAGCCCCCCAGGACTACTCTACAATGAGCAGTTCTTC. Its translation: CASSPPGLLYNEQFF.

The chain employs TRBV4-3 and TRBJ2-7, with TRBD2 matching over 9 bases. The CDR3 sequence is 15 residues long. With 0 bases clipped from V and 6 bases from J, the junction kept 6 bases outside the gene matches. Germline V CDR1 and CDR2: LGHNA, YSLEER. CDR3 nucleotides: TGCGCCAGCAGCCAAGAGGTTAGCGGGGGAGGCGAGCAGTACTTC. Protein product: CASSQEVSGGGEQYF.

This clone was detected once. This chain uses TRBV28 with TRBJ2-6; D remains ambiguous. Germline CDR1 and CDR2: MDHEN and SYDVKM. The CDR3 runs to 18 residues. Trimming removed 6 bases at V and 1 base at J, with 19 bases between. CDR3 loop: CASSFFGNPLSGANVLTF. The CDR3 nucleotides read TGTGCCAGCAGCTTCTTTGGGAACCCTTTATCTGGGGCCAACGTCCTGACTTTC.

This clone was detected a few times. This chain uses TRBV6-5 with TRBJ2-7; 7 nucleotides agree with TRBD2. J lost 3 bases, V lost 7 bases, and 12 bases had no gene match. The CDR3 extends over 15 amino acids. Germline CDR1 and CDR2: MNHEY and SVGAGI. CDR3 DNA sequence: TGTGCCAGCACTCCGGGGGGTTCTTACGGCTACGAGCAGTACTTC. As protein: CASTPGGSYGYEQYF.

V gene TRBV9 combines with J gene TRBJ2-2; D gene uncertain. Between the trimmed V and J ends, which lost 0 bases and 4 bases, there was a span of 10 bases. This CDR3 comprises 15 residues. From germline, CDR1 is SGDLS and CDR2 YYNGEE. CDR3 sequence: CASSVVAGVTGELFF. CDR3 DNA sequence: TGTGCCAGCAGCGTAGTTGCAGGAGTCACCGGGGAGCTGTTTTTT.

In its sample, this clone was seen once. The chain is built from TRBV11-2 and TRBJ1-1; possible D gene TRBD1, 5 bases. Trimming took off 9 bases at V and 3 bases at J, with 17 bases between the two ends. Germline CDR1 and CDR2: SGHAT and FQNNGV. The CDR3 runs 14 residues. The CDR3 here is CASRNRPGDTEAFF. Written as DNA, the CDR3 is TGTGCCAGTCGAAACAGGCCGGGGGACACTGAAGCTTTCTTT.

The chain uses TRBV7-2 and TRBJ2-2; D gene unclear. From germline, CDR1 is SGHTA and CDR2 FQGNSA. Trimming removed 5 bases from V and 9 bases from J, with 16 bases in between. The length of the CDR3 is 14 residues. CDR3 residues: CASSQMRGIRELFF. In DNA form, the CDR3 reads TGTGCCAGCAGCCAAATGCGTGGGATCCGGGAGCTGTTTTTT.

The V gene is TRBV7-9, the J gene TRBJ2-7; no firm D call. V shed 1 base and J shed 2 bases, with 6 bases lying between them. This CDR3 is built from 13 residues. CDR1 is SEHNR, CDR2 FQNEAQ, per germline (reference sequence). The DNA of the CDR3 is TGTGCCAGCAGCTTAGACTACACCTACGAGCAGTACTTC. Translation gives CASSLDYTYEQYF. Supplemented by reference TRBV7-9 and TRBJ2-7, the full variable domain reads DTGVSQNPRHKITKRGQNVTFRCDPISEHNRLYWYRQTLGQGPEFLTYFQNEAQLEKSRLLSDRFSAERPKGSFSTLEIQRTEQGDSAMYLCASSLDYTYEQYFGPGTRLTVT.

V is TRBV7-8 and J is TRBJ2-7; TRBD1 aligns across 8 bases. V shed 5 bases, J shed 5 bases, and the junction held 11 bases outside the gene matches. This CDR3 is 15 amino acids long. Germline CDR1 is SGHVS and CDR2 is FQNEAQ. DNA of the CDR3: TGTGCCAGCAGCAACCAGCGACAGGGGAGGAACGAGCAGTACTTC. Translating it yields CASSNQRQGRNEQYF.

This clone was observed a single time. The chain employs TRBV7-3 and TRBJ2-3; TRBD2 agrees at 7 bases. Germline assignment: CDR1 SGHTA and CDR2 FQGTGA. Germline trimming cut 4 bases from V and 5 bases from J; bases unmatched to any gene: 3. There are 13 residues in the CDR3. The chain's CDR3 is CASSSGLLDTQYF. DNA of the CDR3: TGTGCCAGCAGCTCGGGACTACTAGATACGCAGTATTTT.

This chain uses TRBV5-4 with TRBJ2-1, with D maybe TRBD1 (5 bases). Germline loops: CDR1 SGHNT, CDR2 YYREEE (reference sequence). With 4 bases removed from V and 4 bases from J, the gap between germline ends came to 12 bases. This CDR3 region has 14 residues. CDR3 residues: CASSLGRGYNEQFF. The DNA of the CDR3 is TGTGCCAGCAGCCTAGGTAGGGGTTACAATGAGCAGTTCTTC.

CDR3: CAISGTITGNTIYF. CDR3 sequence (DNA): TGTGCCATCAGCGGGACCATCACTGGAAACACCATATATTTT. The J gene is TRBJ1-3, the V gene TRBV10-3; TRBD1 might be the D (5 bases). Between the trimmed V and J ends, which lost 6 bases and 2 bases, there was a span of 11 bases. Per the germline V gene, CDR1 is ENHRY and CDR2 is SYGVKD. This CDR3 spans 14 amino acids.

Comments on this clone: At one end, the junction sequence differs from germline, possibly due to a read error. V is TRBV6-1 and J is TRBJ2-3; 8 bases match TRBD2. The germline V gene has CDR1 MNHNS and CDR2 SASEGT. The CDR3 runs to 13 residues. In DNA, the CDR3 is TGTGCCAGCAGTGAAGGCTGGACTAGCCGGGTCGGTTTT. Protein product: CASSEGWTSRVGF.

This rearrangement joins TRBV2 to TRBJ2-2, with D perhaps being TRBD1 or TRBD2 (5 bases each). Germline V lookup: CDR1 SNHLY, CDR2 FYNNEI. This CDR3 has 14 residues. Trimming shortened V by 7 bases and J by 2 bases, and 11 bases separated the two germline ends. CDR3: CASKKGSNTGELFF. The CDR3 nucleotides read TGTGCCAGCAAGAAGGGGAGCAACACCGGGGAGCTGTTTTTT.

The CDR3 bases are TGTGCCAGCTCACCCGAAACAGGGGGCGCTTCCTACGAGCAGTACTTC. It is translated as CASSPETGGASYEQYF. This chain joins TRBV18 and TRBJ2-7; 9 positions match TRBD1. CDR1 and CDR2 (germline): KGHSH, LQKENI. Trimming took 3 bases from V and 1 from J; bases not matched to a gene: 7. CDR3 size: 16 residues.

The chain is built from TRBV7-9 and TRBJ2-2; 11 nucleotides align to TRBD1. The trim removed 5 bases at V and 15 bases at J, leaving 5 bases unmatched. The CDR3 consists of 12 residues. CDR1 is SEHNR and CDR2 is FQNEAQ in the germline V gene (reference sequence). CDR3 nucleotide sequence: TGTGCCAGCAGCCCCGGACAGGGGGCTATGTTTTTT. Amino acid sequence: CASSPGQGAMFF.